The 14 T cell receptor beta chains given below trace back to one sample, sequenced in a study of OX40 agonist ivuxolimab in advanced cancers. Produced via immunoSEQ multiplex PCR; TCRdb's table is partial and in-frame only. The data hold tens of thousands of clones, with roughly nine tenths observed a single time. Here the sequenced sample was CD4+ or CD8+ T cells sorted from blood, taken in a trial of the OX40 agonist ivuxolimab. The receptor source for this set is an adult with an advanced solid tumor such as melanoma, head and neck, liver or kidney cancer.

CDR3 nucleotide sequence: TGTGCCATCGCCACAGACGTAGATCAGCCCCAGCATTTT. Translated, it gives CAIATDVDQPQHF. This chain links TRBV19 with TRBJ1-5; no clear D. CDR3 length equals 13 residues. The V end lost 10 bases, the J end lost 5 bases, and 15 bases lay between the germline ends. Germline V gene lookup returns CDR1 LNHDA and CDR2 SQIVND (reference sequence). The complete variable domain, with remaining parts taken from reference TRBV19 and TRBJ1-5, reads DGGITQSPKYLFRKEGQNVTLSCEQNLNHDAMYWYRQDPGQGLRLIYYSQIVNDFQKGDIAEGYSVSREKKESFPLTVTSAQKNPTAFYLCAIATDVDQPQHFGDGTRLSIL.

This clone came up a few times. In nucleotides, the CDR3 is TGTGCCAGCAGTCGACTCGGCACTGAAGCTTTCTTT. It translates to CASSRLGTEAFF. The chain combines TRBV6-5 with TRBJ1-1; D is uncertain. The CDR3 spans 12 residues. The V end lost 5 bases, the J end lost 4 bases, and 8 bases lay between the germline ends. CDR1 is MNHEY and CDR2 is SVGAGI in the germline V gene.

The count of this clone is one. The chain uses TRBV6-1 and TRBJ2-6; D not certain. The CDR3 has 14 residues. The germline V gene encodes CDR1 MNHNS and CDR2 SASEGT. V dropped 6 bases and J dropped 0 bases, with 6 bases sitting between them. The CDR3 nucleotides are TGTGCCAGCAGAGGGTTCTCTGGGGCCAACGTCCTGACTTTC. This codes for CASRGFSGANVLTF.

In its sample, this clone was seen once. The chain employs TRBV30 and TRBJ2-1; 9 bases match TRBD2. V lost 5 bases to trimming and J lost 5 bases; unmatched junction nucleotides: 10. The germline gives CDR1 GTSNPN, CDR2 SVGIG (reference sequence). This CDR3 spans 15 amino acids. The CDR3, as DNA: TGTGCCTGGTCTCGAGCGGGGGGCGCAAACAATGAGCAGTTCTTC. Translated: CAWSRAGGANNEQFF.

The gene calls are TRBV6-5 and TRBJ2-7, with a possible D match to TRBD2 (5 bases). V was trimmed by 4 bases and J by 0 bases, leaving 16 bases between them. Germline V gene sequence: CDR1 MNHEY, CDR2 SVGAGI. CDR3 size: 16 residues. The CDR3 bases are TGTGCCAGCAGTTCGGCTAGCCAGGCAGGCTCCTACGAGCAGTACTTC. It specifies CASSSASQAGSYEQYF.

The chain employs TRBV27 and TRBJ1-2, with TRBD1 matching 7 bases. J was trimmed by 4 bases and V by 5 bases; bases with no gene match: 7. This CDR3 region has 14 residues. Germline CDR1 and CDR2: MNHEY and SMNVEV (reference sequence). CDR3 residues: CASSGPGQSYGYTF. The CDR3 DNA reads as TGTGCCAGCAGTGGACCGGGACAGAGCTATGGCTACACCTTC.

The chain joins TRBV21-1 to TRBJ2-1. TRBV21-1 counts as a pseudogene. The length of the CDR3 is 18 residues. As DNA, the CDR3 is TGTGCCAGCGCACCCAATAACCGACGGGACGGTACCTACAATGAGCAGTTCTTC. Its protein is CASAPNNRRDGTYNEQFF.

This clone has a handful of counts. This sequence joins TRBV30 and TRBJ1-5, with D possibly being TRBD1 (6 bases). The length of the CDR3 is 13 residues. V gave up 1 base and J gave up 7 bases, with 11 bases separating them. Germline CDR1 reads GTSNPN; CDR2 reads SVGIG (reference sequence). Here the CDR3 DNA reads TGTGCCTGGAGTGACAGGGAAGTGCAGCCCCAGCATTTT. Protein sequence: CAWSDREVQPQHF.

The genes are TRBV5-1 and TRBJ2-1; 8 nucleotides line up with TRBD2. There are 16 residues in the CDR3. Per the germline V gene, CDR1 is SGHRS and CDR2 is YFSETQ. J lost 4 bases, V lost 4 bases, and 10 bases had no gene match. The CDR3 nucleotides read TGCGCCAGCAGCCGAGGTCTACTAGCGGCGTACAATGAGCAGTTCTTC. Encoded protein: CASSRGLLAAYNEQFF.

The genes are TRBV6-1 and TRBJ2-5; D remains ambiguous. Germline assignment: CDR1 MNHNS and CDR2 SASEGT. V lost 4 bases and J 1 base, leaving 28 bases between the germline ends. There are 20 residues in the CDR3. The CDR3 bases are TGTGCCAGCAGTGCCCCCGACCCCAACCGGGCCAACGTCCGCCAAGAGACCCAGTACTTC. Its translation is CASSAPDPNRANVRQETQYF.

This clone showed up just a few times. V gene TRBV5-1 combines with J gene TRBJ2-2; 8 nucleotides agree with TRBD1. Germline CDR1 SGHRS, CDR2 YFSETQ. The trim removed 4 bases at V and 5 bases at J, leaving 7 bases unmatched. The CDR3 is 15 amino acids. CDR3 coding DNA: TGCGCCAGCAGCAAACGACAGGGGAGTACCGGGGAGCTGTTTTTT. This codes for CASSKRQGSTGELFF. Filled out from reference TRBV5-1 and TRBJ2-2, the complete variable domain reads KAGVTQTPRYLIKTRGQQVTLSCSPISGHRSVSWYQQTPGQGLQFLFEYFSETQRNKGNFPGRFSGRQFSNSRSEMNVSTLELGDSALYLCASSKRQGSTGELFFGEGSRLTVL.

The CDR3 sequence is CASSLERHSYEQYF. CDR3 nucleotides: TGTGCCAGCAGCTTGGAGAGGCACTCCTACGAGCAGTACTTC. V gene TRBV5-6 combines with J gene TRBJ2-7; D not certain. CDR1 and CDR2 (germline): SGHDT, YYEEEE. V dropped 0 bases and J dropped 0 bases, with 7 bases sitting between them. This CDR3 contains 14 residues.

The CDR3 protein is CASSSPRWSGNTIYF. The CDR3 DNA reads as TGTGCCAGCAGTAGCCCCCGGTGGTCTGGAAACACCATATATTTT. The chain recombines TRBV6-1 with TRBJ1-3; no clear D gene. V was shortened by 5 bases and J by 1 base, with 12 bases between the two germline ends. Germline values: CDR1 MNHNS, CDR2 SASEGT. The CDR3 is made up of 15 amino acids.

This chain links TRBV7-9 with TRBJ2-1; 15 bases agree with TRBD2. CDR1 is SEHNR, CDR2 FQNEAQ, per germline (reference sequence). With 3 bases clipped from V and 7 bases from J, the junction kept 4 bases outside the gene matches. This CDR3 is built from 16 residues. The CDR3 DNA follows: TGTGCCAGCAGCTTGCGGGGACTAGCGGGAGGTAATGAGCAGTTCTTC. It codes for CASSLRGLAGGNEQFF. The full variable domain, completed using reference TRBV7-9 and TRBJ2-1, is DTGVSQNPRHKITKRGQNVTFRCDPISEHNRLYWYRQTLGQGPEFLTYFQNEAQLEKSRLLSDRFSAERPKGSFSTLEIQRTEQGDSAMYLCASSLRGLAGGNEQFFGPGTRLTVL.